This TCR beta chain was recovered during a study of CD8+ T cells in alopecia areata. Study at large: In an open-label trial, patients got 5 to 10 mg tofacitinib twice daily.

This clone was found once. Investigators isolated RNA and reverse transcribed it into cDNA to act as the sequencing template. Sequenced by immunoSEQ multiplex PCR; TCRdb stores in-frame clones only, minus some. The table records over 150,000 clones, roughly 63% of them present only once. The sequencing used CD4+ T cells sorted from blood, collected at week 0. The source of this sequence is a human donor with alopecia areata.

The CDR3 bases are TGTGCCAGCAGCCGGGACAAGAGCACAGATACGCAGTATTTT. Translated: CASSRDKSTDTQYF. The rearrangement links TRBV2 to TRBJ2-3; maybe TRBD1 (6 bases). CDR3 length: 14 residues. CDR1 and CDR2 (germline): SNHLY, FYNNEI. Trimming shortened V by 6 bases and J by 0 bases, and 10 bases separated the two germline ends.